This TCR beta chain comes out of a study of blood T cell repertoires in COVID-19. The CDR3 runs to 16 residues. Germline V gene data show CDR1 as SGHRS and CDR2 as YFSETQ. The trim removed 0 bases at V and 5 bases at J, leaving 5 bases unmatched. Measured with immunoSEQ multiplex PCR; TCRdb has only the in-frame clones, and not every one. This sample carries about 34,000 clones, 77% of them seen once, and the ten largest clones take roughly 17%. The chain uses TRBV5-1 and TRBJ2-1; TRBD2 matches at 10 bases. This receptor was taken from a human donor in a cohort sampled during active COVID-19. The source material was peripheral blood. This chain's CDR3 is CASSLAPGLADNEQFF. CDR3 DNA: TGCGCCAGCAGCTTGGCCCCCGGACTAGCGGACAATGAGCAGTTCTTC.